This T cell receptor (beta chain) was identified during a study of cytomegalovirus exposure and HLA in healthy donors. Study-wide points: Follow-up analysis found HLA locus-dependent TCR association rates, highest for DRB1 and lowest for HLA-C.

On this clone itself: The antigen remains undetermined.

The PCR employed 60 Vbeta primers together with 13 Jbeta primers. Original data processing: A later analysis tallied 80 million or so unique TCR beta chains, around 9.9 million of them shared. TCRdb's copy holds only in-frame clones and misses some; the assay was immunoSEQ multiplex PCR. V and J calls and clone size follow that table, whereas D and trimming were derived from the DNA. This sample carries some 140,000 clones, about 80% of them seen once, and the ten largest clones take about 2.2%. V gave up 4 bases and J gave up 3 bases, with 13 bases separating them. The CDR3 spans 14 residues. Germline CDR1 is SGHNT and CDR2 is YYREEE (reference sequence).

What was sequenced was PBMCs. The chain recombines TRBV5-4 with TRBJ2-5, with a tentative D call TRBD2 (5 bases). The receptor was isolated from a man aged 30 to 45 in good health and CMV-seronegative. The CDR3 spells CASSIPGVEETQYF. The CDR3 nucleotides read TGTGCCAGCAGCATACCCGGGGTTGAAGAGACCCAGTACTTC.